Detailed here is one T cell receptor beta chain. Its antigen remains unknown. Different DNA sequences within this sample yield the same CDR3. This entry is derived from a study of beta chain features in type 1 diabetes. The single heparinised draw taken from each donor contained about 120 mL of blood on average. General study results and limits: Insertions were fewer and deletions more numerous at VDJ junctions in type 1 diabetes patients. Significant though moderate, a shortening of TCRB CDR3s appeared in all four CD4+ subsets of Type 1 diabetes patients. Sequencing the cDNA could make cells with high TCR expression show up more than they should.

What was sequenced were expressed TCRB transcripts, since all of the isolated RNA had been reverse transcribed. Produced via immunoSEQ multiplex PCR; TCRdb's table is partial and in-frame only. The sample yields some 660,000 clones, over 13% seen once. The germline gives CDR1 GTSNPN, CDR2 SVGIG (reference sequence). CDR3 length: 12 residues. V was shortened by 0 bases and J by 4 bases, with 6 bases between the two germline ends. The sequence was collected from a young man with type 1 diabetes. Source material: naive CD4+ T cells from blood. The rearrangement joins TRBV30 to TRBJ1-2, with D hard to call. Written as DNA, the CDR3 is TGTGCCTGGAGTGTAAGAGCCTATGGCTACACCTTC. Protein: CAWSVRAYGYTF.